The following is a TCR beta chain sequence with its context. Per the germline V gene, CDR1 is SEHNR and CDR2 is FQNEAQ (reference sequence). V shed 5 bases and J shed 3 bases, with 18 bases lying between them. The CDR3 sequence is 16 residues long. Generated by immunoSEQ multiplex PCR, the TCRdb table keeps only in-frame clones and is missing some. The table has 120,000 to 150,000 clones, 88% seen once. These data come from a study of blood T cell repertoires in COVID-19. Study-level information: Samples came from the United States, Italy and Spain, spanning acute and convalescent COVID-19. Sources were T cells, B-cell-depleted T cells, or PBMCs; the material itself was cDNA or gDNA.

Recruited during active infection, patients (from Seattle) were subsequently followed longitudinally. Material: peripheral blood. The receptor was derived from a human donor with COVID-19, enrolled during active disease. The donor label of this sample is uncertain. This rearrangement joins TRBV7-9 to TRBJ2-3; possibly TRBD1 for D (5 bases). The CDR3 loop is CASSLNSAGRTDTQYF. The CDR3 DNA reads TGTGCCAGCAGCCTAAATTCGGCAGGGCGGACAGATACGCAGTATTTT.